This T cell receptor (beta chain) was captured by sequencing in a study of patients and donors after allogeneic stem cell transplantation. Trimming removed 3 bases at V and 14 bases at J, with 13 bases between. CDR3 length equals 11 residues. From the RT-PCR reads, TCRdb called clonotypes with MiXCR, one entry per CDR3 protein. The table lists about 960,000 distinct CDR3 sequences, 15% to 20% of them singletons. This clonotype occurred many times. The TCR was taken from a human donor who was either an allogeneic HSCT recipient or a stem cell or donor lymphocyte infusion donor (not recorded which). It is not recorded whose cells these are; they may come from a transplant donor. Sequenced material: blood, either unsorted or a sorted T cell fraction (not recorded which). The V gene is TRBV12-3 or TRBV12-4, the J gene TRBJ1-2; weak D call: TRBD1 (5 bases). The CDR3 here is CASSFEAGQTF. CDR3 DNA: TGTGCCAGCAGTTTTGAGGCAGGGCAAACCTTC.